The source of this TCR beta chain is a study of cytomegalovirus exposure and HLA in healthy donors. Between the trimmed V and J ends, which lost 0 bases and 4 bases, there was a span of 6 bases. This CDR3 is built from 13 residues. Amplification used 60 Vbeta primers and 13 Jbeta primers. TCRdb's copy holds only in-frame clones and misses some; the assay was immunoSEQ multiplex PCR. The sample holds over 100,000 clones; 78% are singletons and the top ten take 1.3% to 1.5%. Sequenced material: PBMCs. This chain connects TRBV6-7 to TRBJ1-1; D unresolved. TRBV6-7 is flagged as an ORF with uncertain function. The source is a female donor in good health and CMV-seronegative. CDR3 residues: CASSYSEGTEAFF. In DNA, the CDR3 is TGTGCCAGCAGTTACTCGGAGGGCACTGAAGCTTTCTTT.